This T cell receptor (beta chain) was documented in a study of blood T cells in healthy people across ages. Next came a second PCR, run for roughly 7 to 12 cycles, which used a sample-barcoded 5' primer along with a J-beta primer mix. One entry per CDR3 protein, called by TCRdb with MiXCR from the 5' RACE reads. This sample carries over 700,000 distinct CDR3 sequences, about 55% of them seen once, and the ten largest clones take about two fifths. This clonotype was seen a few times. Every sample had a minimum of 6.5 million PBMCs isolated. Sequencing was carried out using blood. The source is an elderly man in good health.

Here the CDR3 DNA reads TGCAGCGTTGACACACTAGCGGGAGGCACAGATACGCAGTATTTT. Amino acid sequence: CSVDTLAGGTDTQYF. The V gene is TRBV29-1, the J gene TRBJ2-3; the match to TRBD2 covers 11 bases. This CDR3 contains 15 residues. Germline trimming cut 3 bases from V and 1 base from J; bases unmatched to any gene: 3. Per the germline V gene, CDR1 is SQVTM and CDR2 is ANQGSEA.